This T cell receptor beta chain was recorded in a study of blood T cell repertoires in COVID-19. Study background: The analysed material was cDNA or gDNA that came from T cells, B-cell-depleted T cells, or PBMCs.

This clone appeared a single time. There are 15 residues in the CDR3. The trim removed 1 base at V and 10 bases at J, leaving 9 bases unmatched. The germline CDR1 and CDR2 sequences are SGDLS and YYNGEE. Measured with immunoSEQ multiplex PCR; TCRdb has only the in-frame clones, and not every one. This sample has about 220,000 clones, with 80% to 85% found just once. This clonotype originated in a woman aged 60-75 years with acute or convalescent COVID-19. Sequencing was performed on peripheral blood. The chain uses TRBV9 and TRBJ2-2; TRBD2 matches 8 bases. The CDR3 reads CASSVREGRNMELFF. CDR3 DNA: TGTGCCAGCAGCGTACGGGAGGGACGGAATATGGAGCTGTTTTTT.